One and the same sample provided the 31 T cell receptor beta chains below, sequenced in a study of T cells in Graves' hyperthyroidism and ophthalmopathy. Amplified TCR beta CDR3 regions came from RNA transcripts. First-round RT-PCR of the TCR CDR3 relied on the HTBI primer set. TCRdb called the multiplex PCR reads again in MiXCR, with one record for every CDR3 protein. The sample carries about 720,000 distinct CDR3 sequences, 16% recorded once. Sequenced material: blood. The source is a man aged 18 to 30 with Graves' hyperthyroidism.

Here the CDR3 reads CASSPAGSANQETQYF. The CDR3 nucleotides are TGTGCCAGCAGTCCGGCGGGATCAGCGAATCAAGAGACCCAGTACTTC. V is TRBV25-1 and J is TRBJ2-5; possibly TRBD2 for D (6 bases). The CDR3 has 16 residues. Trimming removed 5 bases at V and 2 bases at J, with 18 bases between. Germline V gene sequence: CDR1 MGHDK, CDR2 SYGVNS.

This CDR3 reads CASSRKTGGVGEKLFF. CDR3 coding DNA: TGCGCCAGCAGCCGCAAAACAGGGGGGGTGGGTGAAAAACTGTTTTTT. The chain is built from TRBV4-1 and TRBJ1-4, with 8 bases matching TRBD1. Trimming cost V 4 bases and J 7 bases; bases outside gene matches: 11. Germline V gene data show CDR1 as MGHRA and CDR2 as YSYEKL. The CDR3 sequence is 16 residues long.

In its sample, this clonotype was seen once. The gene calls are TRBV2 and TRBJ2-5, with D perhaps matching TRBD1 or TRBD2 (5 bases each). The CDR3 spans 15 residues. The ends were cut back, 6 bases at V and 4 bases at J, with 18 bases in the middle. Germline lookup yields CDR1 SNHLY and CDR2 FYNNEI. CDR3 nucleotides: TGTGCCAGCAGCAGGGACGTGGACGTAGGAGAGACCCAGTACTTC. Translating it yields CASSRDVDVGETQYF.

The V call is TRBV2, the J call TRBJ2-6; no definite D call. The ends were cut back, 3 bases at V and 0 bases at J, with 6 bases in the middle. Germline V gene lookup returns CDR1 SNHLY and CDR2 FYNNEI. CDR3 length equals 15 residues. CDR3 coding DNA: TGTGCCAGCAGTGAGGACCGCTCTGGGGCCAACGTCCTGACTTTC. Translating it yields CASSEDRSGANVLTF.

This clonotype was observed a handful of times. The rearrangement uses TRBV16 and TRBJ1-6; D gene unclear. The CDR3 is made up of 11 amino acids. Germline lookup yields CDR1 KGHSY and CDR2 FQNENV. Trimming removed 3 bases from V and 11 bases from J, with 5 bases in between. CDR3: CASSQGAPLHF. For the CDR3, the DNA is TGTGCCAGCAGCCAGGGAGCACCCCTCCACTTT.

This clonotype appeared a few times. The chain carries TRBV28 and TRBJ1-1, with TRBD1 matching over 7 bases. Germline V gene data show CDR1 as MDHEN and CDR2 as SYDVKM. The CDR3 loop spans 14 amino acids. The ends lost 7 bases at V and 6 bases at J; junction bases unmatched: 11. CDR3 protein: CASINTGVGAEAFF. The CDR3 nucleotides are TGTGCCAGCATCAATACAGGGGTCGGAGCTGAAGCTTTCTTT.

This clonotype was seen only a few times. This sequence joins TRBV27 and TRBJ1-1, with TRBD1 as a possible D gene (5 bases). The CDR3 runs 13 residues. Trimming left V 4 bases short and J 4 bases short, with 10 bases between. Germline values: CDR1 MNHEY, CDR2 SMNVEV (reference sequence). This CDR3 is CASSYQGSTEAFF. The CDR3 nucleotides read TGTGCCAGCAGTTATCAGGGAAGCACTGAAGCTTTCTTT.

The V gene is TRBV28, the J gene TRBJ2-2; 8 bases line up with TRBD1. The V gene end was trimmed by 2 bases and the J gene end by 7 bases; junction bases not matched to a gene: 9. The CDR3 runs to 16 residues. The germline V gene encodes CDR1 MDHEN and CDR2 SYDVKM. The CDR3 region is CASSLPRQGQGGELFF. CDR3 in DNA: TGTGCCAGCAGTTTACCCCGACAGGGGCAGGGCGGGGAGCTGTTTTTT.

This clonotype appeared many times. This sequence joins TRBV28 and TRBJ2-2; TRBD2 agrees at 13 bases. The CDR3 totals 16 residues. V trimming: 5 bases; J trimming: 4 bases; junction bases outside the gene matches: 4. Germline V gene sequence: CDR1 MDHEN, CDR2 SYDVKM. This CDR3 reads CASSPGLAGVTGELFF. CDR3 DNA sequence: TGTGCCAGCAGTCCAGGACTAGCGGGAGTCACCGGGGAGCTGTTTTTT. Based on the CDR3 plus reference TRBV28 and TRBJ2-2, the full variable domain is DVKVTQSSRYLVKRTGEKVFLECVQDMDHENMFWYRQDPGLGLRLIYFSYDVKMKEKGDIPEGYSVSREKKERFSLILESASTNQTSMYLCASSPGLAGVTGELFFGEGSRLTVL.

This clonotype was counted at least ten times. The genes are TRBV5-1 and TRBJ1-1, with D uncertain. The V end was cut by 0 bases, the J end by 7 bases, with 13 bases between. Germline assignment: CDR1 SGHRS and CDR2 YFSETQ. This CDR3 spans 14 amino acids. The CDR3: CASSLDPASDEAFF. In nucleotides, the CDR3 is TGCGCCAGCAGCTTGGACCCCGCCTCGGATGAAGCTTTCTTT. The whole variable domain, filled in from reference TRBV5-1 and TRBJ1-1, reads KAGVTQTPRYLIKTRGQQVTLSCSPISGHRSVSWYQQTPGQGLQFLFEYFSETQRNKGNFPGRFSGRQFSNSRSEMNVSTLELGDSALYLCASSLDPASDEAFFGQGTRLTVV.

As concerns this clonotype: A read error is likely, as this CDR3 ends without the conserved phenylalanine or tryptophan. The chain carries TRBV19 and TRBJ1-1; D is unresolved. V was cut by 2 bases and J by 4 bases, with 11 bases left in between. CDR3 length: 14 residues. Germline V gene data show CDR1 as LNHDA and CDR2 as SQIVND (reference sequence). CDR3: CASSIYVGSTEAFL. The CDR3 DNA follows: TGTGCCAGTAGTATATATGTAGGGTCCACTGAAGCTTTCCTT.

This CDR3 reads CASGEQGNEQFF. CDR3 coding DNA: TGTGCCAGCGGGGAGCAAGGCAATGAGCAGTTCTTC. This chain uses TRBV7-3 with TRBJ2-1, with a tentative D call TRBD2 (5 bases). Germline-derived CDR1 and CDR2 are SGHTA and FQGTGA. V lost 8 bases and J lost 6, with 11 bases in between. This CDR3 region has 12 residues.

Only a few counts were recorded for this clonotype. The chain is built from TRBV20-1 and TRBJ2-1; no clear D. V lost 4 bases and J 6 bases, leaving 7 bases between the germline ends. Germline V gene sequence: CDR1 DFQATT, CDR2 SNEGSKA (reference sequence). The CDR3 contains 11 residues. The CDR3 protein is CSANVGNEQFF. The CDR3 region has the DNA TGCAGTGCTAATGTTGGCAATGAGCAGTTCTTC.

This clonotype was detected a few times. The rearrangement uses TRBV3-1 and TRBJ2-2, with no clear D. CDR1 is LGHDT and CDR2 is YNNKEL in the germline V gene (reference sequence). This CDR3 region has 16 residues. V gave up 6 bases and J gave up 0 bases, with 14 bases separating them. CDR3 loop: CASSPKLRANTGELFF. The CDR3 DNA reads as TGTGCCAGCAGTCCCAAGTTACGGGCGAACACCGGGGAGCTGTTTTTT.

This clonotype has just a few counts. V gene TRBV11-2 combines with J gene TRBJ1-3; D is unresolved. V lost 0 bases to trimming and J lost 1 base, with 10 bases between them. Germline-derived CDR1 and CDR2 are SGHAT and FQNNGV. This CDR3 region has 16 residues. This chain's CDR3 is CASSLDLLGSGNTIYF. The DNA of the CDR3 is TGTGCCAGCAGCTTAGATCTTCTGGGATCTGGAAACACCATATATTTT.

This clonotype has a handful of counts. CDR3 sequence: CASSPGAGQSLAGRVHEQYF. The DNA of the CDR3 is TGCGCCAGCAGCCCGGGAGCGGGACAGTCACTAGCGGGTAGAGTCCACGAGCAGTACTTC. V usage is TRBV5-1 and J usage is TRBJ2-7, with 9 bases identical to TRBD2. This CDR3 comprises 20 residues. Per the germline V gene, CDR1 is SGHRS and CDR2 is YFSETQ. J lost 5 bases, V lost 4 bases, and 25 bases had no gene match.

This clonotype has ten or more counts. For the CDR3, the DNA is TGTGCCAGCAGACTACTAGCGGGAGTCGAGGCCAACGTCCTGACTTTC. Translating it yields CASRLLAGVEANVLTF. This sequence joins TRBV7-9 and TRBJ2-6; 11 bases are a match to TRBD2. This CDR3 region has 16 residues. V gave up 6 bases and J gave up 6 bases; unmatched junction bases: 7. Per germline, CDR1 SEHNR and CDR2 FQNEAQ (reference sequence).

This clonotype was seen repeatedly, ten times or more. The chain carries TRBV3-1 and TRBJ2-7; 11 bases match TRBD1. CDR3 size: 14 residues. The V and J ends lost 2 bases and 7 bases, in that order; junction bases with no gene match: 4. CDR1 and CDR2 from the germline V gene are LGHDT and YNNKEL (reference sequence). CDR3 sequence reads: CASSQRDRGTEQYF. Here the CDR3 DNA reads TGTGCCAGCAGCCAAAGGGACAGGGGGACAGAGCAGTACTTC.

This clonotype was observed at least ten times. The genes are TRBV11-1 and TRBJ2-3; D unclear. Trimming left V 4 bases short and J 2 bases short, with 10 bases between. Germline CDR1 is SGHAT and CDR2 is FQDESV (reference sequence). The CDR3 totals 14 residues. CDR3 protein: CASSYSFDTDTQYF. DNA of the CDR3: TGTGCCAGCAGCTATTCCTTCGACACAGATACGCAGTATTTT.

This clonotype showed up just a few times. V is TRBV28 and J is TRBJ1-1, with a tentative D call TRBD1 (6 bases). V dropped 6 bases and J dropped 4 bases, with 12 bases sitting between them. Germline V CDR1 and CDR2: MDHEN, SYDVKM. This CDR3 comprises 13 residues. This CDR3 reads CASRTGFSTEAFF. The CDR3 nucleotides are TGTGCCAGCAGAACAGGGTTTAGCACTGAAGCTTTCTTT.

This clonotype was recorded at least ten times. The chain joins TRBV28 to TRBJ2-7; 8 bases are a match to TRBD1. V lost 11 bases, J lost 1 base, and 7 bases stayed unmatched. This CDR3 spans 13 amino acids. Germline V gene sequence: CDR1 MDHEN, CDR2 SYDVKM. CDR3 sequence reads: CAGSGTGSYEQYF. In nucleotides, the CDR3 is TGTGCCGGATCCGGGACAGGTTCCTACGAGCAGTACTTC.

This chain uses TRBV12-3 or TRBV12-4 with TRBJ2-1, with 14 bases that match TRBD2. The CDR3 has 15 amino acids. After removal of 7 bases from V and 9 bases from J, the junction contained 8 bases not matched to a gene. The CDR3 sequence is CASKETSGRAVEQFF. The CDR3 nucleotides are TGTGCCAGCAAGGAGACTAGCGGGAGGGCCGTTGAGCAGTTCTTC.

This clonotype was counted ten times or more. The chain is built from TRBV2 and TRBJ2-1, with D perhaps matching TRBD1 or TRBD2 (5 bases each). Germline CDR1 is SNHLY and CDR2 is FYNNEI. V was cut by 7 bases and J by 7 bases, with 17 bases left in between. The CDR3 has 14 amino acids. The CDR3 protein is CASTPGASRNEQFF. The CDR3 bases are TGTGCCAGCACACCCGGGGCTAGCAGAAATGAGCAGTTCTTC.

This clonotype was picked up a small number of times. V gene TRBV6-2 or TRBV6-3 combines with J gene TRBJ2-7; D is perhaps TRBD1 (6 bases). The CDR3 contains 15 residues. CDR1 MNHEY and CDR2 SVGEGT come from the germline V gene. The ends were cut back, 4 bases at V and 1 base at J, with 14 bases in the middle. CDR3 sequence reads: CASSFQDSPSYEQYF. In DNA, the CDR3 is TGTGCCAGCAGTTTTCAGGACAGCCCTTCCTACGAGCAGTACTTC.

The chain combines TRBV6-2 or TRBV6-3 with TRBJ2-1; TRBD2 matches 13 bases. V gave up 10 bases and J gave up 6 bases; unmatched junction bases: 9. This CDR3 is built from 15 residues. Germline CDR1 MNHEY, CDR2 SVGEGT. CDR3 loop: CATGKLAGGLNEQFF. The CDR3 DNA sequence: TGTGCCACCGGGAAACTAGCGGGAGGGCTCAATGAGCAGTTCTTC.

A word on this clonotype: This may be a read error: a much more frequent sequence differs by one nucleotide. This chain uses TRBV11-1 with TRBJ2-4; 7 bases line up with TRBD1. The CDR3 covers 15 residues. Germline lookup yields CDR1 SGHAT and CDR2 FQDESV (reference sequence). The CDR3: CAGSFVKGGENIQYF. CDR3 nucleotide sequence: TGTGCCGGCAGCTTCGTCAAAGGGGGCGAGAACATTCAGTACTTC.

This clonotype occurred a few times. Here the CDR3 reads CASSNQGVDYGYTF. The CDR3 nucleotides read TGTGCCAGCAGCAACCAGGGAGTCGACTATGGCTACACCTTC. The chain combines TRBV6-2 or TRBV6-3 with TRBJ1-2, with D tentatively TRBD1 (5 bases). Germline V CDR1 and CDR2: MNHEY, SVGEGT. Trimming removed 6 bases from V and 3 bases from J, with 14 bases in between. The CDR3 length is 14 residues.

There are many counts of this clonotype. The chain combines TRBV28 with TRBJ1-4; D perhaps matches TRBD1 (6 bases). Germline V lookup: CDR1 MDHEN, CDR2 SYDVKM. This CDR3 region has 13 residues. V gave up 9 bases and J gave up 6 bases, with 14 bases separating them. The CDR3: CASRTGSHEKLFF. The DNA of the CDR3 is TGTGCCAGTAGAACAGGGTCCCATGAAAAACTGTTTTTT.

V usage is TRBV5-8 and J usage is TRBJ2-1; TRBD2 aligns across 7 bases. The CDR3 spans 16 residues. V dropped 4 bases and J dropped 0; count of bases not matched to a gene: 7. Germline V gives CDR1 SGHTS, CDR2 YDEGEE. The CDR3 DNA follows: TGTGCCAGCAGCCGAGGGGACTACAGCTCCTACAATGAGCAGTTCTTC. This gives the protein CASSRGDYSSYNEQFF.

This chain uses TRBV30 with TRBJ2-2; D uncertain. CDR1 is GTSNPN and CDR2 is SVGIG in the germline V gene (reference sequence). V gave up 4 bases and J gave up 4 bases, with 7 bases separating them. This CDR3 region has 12 residues. The CDR3 loop reads CAWMVSTGELFF. Written as DNA, the CDR3 is TGTGCCTGGATGGTCAGCACCGGGGAGCTGTTTTTT.

Worth noting for this clonotype: This clone may be a read error of a much larger clone one base away. The chain carries TRBV6-2 or TRBV6-3 and TRBJ1-2; 9 nucleotides match TRBD1. This CDR3 contains 13 residues. V gave up 5 bases and J gave up 8 bases; unmatched junction bases: 6. Germline-derived CDR1 and CDR2 are MNHEY and SVGEGT. Written as DNA, the CDR3 is TGTGCCAGCAGTGACGACAGGGGGGAAGGCTACACCTTC. Protein: CASSDDRGEGYTF.